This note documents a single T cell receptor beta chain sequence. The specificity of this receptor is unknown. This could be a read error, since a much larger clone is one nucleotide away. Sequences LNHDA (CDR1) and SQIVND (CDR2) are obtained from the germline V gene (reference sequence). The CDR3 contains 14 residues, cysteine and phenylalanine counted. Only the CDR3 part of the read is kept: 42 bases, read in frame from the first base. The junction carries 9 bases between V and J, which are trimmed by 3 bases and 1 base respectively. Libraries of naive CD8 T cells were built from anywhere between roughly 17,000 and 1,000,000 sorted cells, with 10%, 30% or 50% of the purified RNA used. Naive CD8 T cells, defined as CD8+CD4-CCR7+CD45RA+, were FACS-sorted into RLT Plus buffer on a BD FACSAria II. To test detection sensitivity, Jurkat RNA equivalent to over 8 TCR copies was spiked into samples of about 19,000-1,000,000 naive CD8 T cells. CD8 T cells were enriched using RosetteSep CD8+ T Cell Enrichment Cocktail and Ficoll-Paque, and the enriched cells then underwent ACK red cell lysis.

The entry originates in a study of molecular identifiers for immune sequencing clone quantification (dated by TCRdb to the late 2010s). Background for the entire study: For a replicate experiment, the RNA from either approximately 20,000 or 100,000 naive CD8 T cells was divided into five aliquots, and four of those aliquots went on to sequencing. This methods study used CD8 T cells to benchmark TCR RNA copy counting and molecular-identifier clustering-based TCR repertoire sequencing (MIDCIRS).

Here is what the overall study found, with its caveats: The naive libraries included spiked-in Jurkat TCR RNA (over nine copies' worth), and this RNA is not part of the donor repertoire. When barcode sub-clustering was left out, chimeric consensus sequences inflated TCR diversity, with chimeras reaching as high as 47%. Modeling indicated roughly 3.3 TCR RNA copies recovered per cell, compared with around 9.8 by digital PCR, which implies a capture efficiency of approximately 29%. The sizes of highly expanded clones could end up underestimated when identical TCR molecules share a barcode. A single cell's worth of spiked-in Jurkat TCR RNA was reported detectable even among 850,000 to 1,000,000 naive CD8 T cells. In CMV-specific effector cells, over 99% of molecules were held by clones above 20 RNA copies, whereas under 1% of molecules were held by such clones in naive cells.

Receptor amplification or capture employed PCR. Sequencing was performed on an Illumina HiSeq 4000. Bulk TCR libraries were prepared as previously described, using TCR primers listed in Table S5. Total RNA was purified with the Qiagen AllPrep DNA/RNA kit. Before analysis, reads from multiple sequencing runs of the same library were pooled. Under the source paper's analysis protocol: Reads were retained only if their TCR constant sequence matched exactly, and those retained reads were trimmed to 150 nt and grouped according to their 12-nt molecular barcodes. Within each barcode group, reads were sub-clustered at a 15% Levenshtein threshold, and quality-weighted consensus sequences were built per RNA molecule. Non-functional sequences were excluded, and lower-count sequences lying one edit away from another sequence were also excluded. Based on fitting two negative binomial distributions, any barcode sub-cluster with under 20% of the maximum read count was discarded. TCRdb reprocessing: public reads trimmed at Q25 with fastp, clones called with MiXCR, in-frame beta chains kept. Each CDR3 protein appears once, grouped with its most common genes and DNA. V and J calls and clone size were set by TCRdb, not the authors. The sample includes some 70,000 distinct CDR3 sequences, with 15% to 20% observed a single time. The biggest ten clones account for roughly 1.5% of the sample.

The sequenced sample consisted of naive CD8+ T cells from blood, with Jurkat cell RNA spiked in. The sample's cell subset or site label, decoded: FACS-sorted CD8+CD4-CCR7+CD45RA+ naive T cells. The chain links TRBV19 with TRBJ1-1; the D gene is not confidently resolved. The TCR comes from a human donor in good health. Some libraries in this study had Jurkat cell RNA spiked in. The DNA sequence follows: TGTGCCAGTAGTATGGCACGAAGGAACACTGAAGCTTTCTTT. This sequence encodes CASSMARRNTEAFF.